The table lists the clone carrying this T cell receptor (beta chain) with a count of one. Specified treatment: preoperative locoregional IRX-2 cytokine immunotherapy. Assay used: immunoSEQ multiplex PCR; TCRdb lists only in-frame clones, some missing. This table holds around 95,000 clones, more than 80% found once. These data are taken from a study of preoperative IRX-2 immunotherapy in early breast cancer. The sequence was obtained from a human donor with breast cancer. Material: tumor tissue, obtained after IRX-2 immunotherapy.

CDR3 coding DNA: TGTGCCAGCAGCCAAGTCGCGACAGGGAAAGACTACGAGCAGTACTTC. This encodes CASSQVATGKDYEQYF. The chain uses TRBV11-3 and TRBJ2-7; 7 bases align to TRBD1. The CDR3 consists of 16 residues. V trimming: 5 bases; J trimming: 3 bases; junction bases outside the gene matches: 13. CDR1 is SGHNT, CDR2 YENEEA, per germline.